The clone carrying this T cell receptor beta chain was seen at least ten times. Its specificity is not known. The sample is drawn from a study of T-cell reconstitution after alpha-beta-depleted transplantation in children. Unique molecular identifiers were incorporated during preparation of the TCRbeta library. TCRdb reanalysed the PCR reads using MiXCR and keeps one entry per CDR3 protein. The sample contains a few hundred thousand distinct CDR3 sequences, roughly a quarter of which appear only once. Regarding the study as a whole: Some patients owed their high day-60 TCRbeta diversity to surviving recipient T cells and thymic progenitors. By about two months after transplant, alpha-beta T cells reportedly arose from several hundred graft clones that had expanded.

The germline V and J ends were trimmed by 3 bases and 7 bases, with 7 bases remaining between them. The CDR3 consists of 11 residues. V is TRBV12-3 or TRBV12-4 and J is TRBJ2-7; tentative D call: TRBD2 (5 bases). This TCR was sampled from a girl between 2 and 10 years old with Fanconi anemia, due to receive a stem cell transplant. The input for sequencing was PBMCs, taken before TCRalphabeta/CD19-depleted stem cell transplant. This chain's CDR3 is CASSFRREQYF. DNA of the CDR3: TGTGCCAGCAGTTTCCGGAGGGAGCAGTACTTC.